This T cell receptor beta chain comes out of a study of T cell clones after liver transplantation. Study summary: In this trial, immunosuppression withdrawal was attempted within 2 years of liver transplant. At least one year of complete immunosuppression withdrawal without enzymes over twice normal defined tolerance. Study findings and constraints: A larger donor-reactive than third-party decline suggested partial antigen-specific deletion.

Looked up from germline, CDR1 is SGHRS and CDR2 is YFSETQ. V lost 4 bases and J 1 base, leaving 11 bases between the germline ends. CDR3 length equals 14 residues. This clone was counted once. Its antigen is unidentified. The repertoire was sequenced with immunoSEQ multiplex PCR; TCRdb's copy has only in-frame clones and lacks some. This table has about 80,000 clones, about 82% appearing once. The sequence was collected from a human patient who received a liver transplant. Some T cells may be provided by the graft donor. V usage is TRBV5-1 and J usage is TRBJ1-1; a possible D gene is TRBD1 (6 bases). The sample here was CD4+ T cells from blood, taken 45 to 46 months after liver transplant. The CDR3 bases are TGCGCCAGCAGCCCGGGACATAGGAACACTGAAGCTTTCTTT. It yields the protein CASSPGHRNTEAFF.